This TCR beta chain was identified during a study of T cells in Graves' hyperthyroidism and ophthalmopathy. Study conclusions and caveats: A 13 V-J signature model discriminated ophthalmopathy versus stable hyperthyroidism. Model predictions of ophthalmopathy came a median around 7.1 months before onset.

Worth noting for this clonotype: Antigen unknown.

RNA transcripts served as the template for amplifying TCR beta CDR3 regions. A first-round RT-PCR of the TCR CDR3 used the HTBI primer set. Via MiXCR, TCRdb re-called the multiplex PCR reads, giving one row per CDR3 protein. This table holds roughly 570,000 distinct CDR3 sequences, under 60% found once. Patients were excluded because of uncontrolled infection, other autoimmune disease, pregnancy or lactation. Clinical symptoms, serum thyroxine and TRAb, thyroid ultrasound and orbital computed tomography together formed the diagnostic basis. Per germline, CDR1 SGDLS and CDR2 YYNGEE. CDR3 length: 14 residues.

The chain carries TRBV9 and TRBJ2-7; TRBD2 matches 9 bases. The closer fit of TRBJ2-5 to the DNA end suggests the J call may be wrong. This TCR was sampled from an adult woman with Graves' disease, either hyperthyroidism or ophthalmopathy (not recorded which). Sequencing was carried out using peripheral blood or thyroid tissue (not recorded which). The CDR3 region is CASSKAGGPGTQYF. The CDR3 nucleotides read TGTGCCAGCTCGAAGGCGGGAGGGCCAGGGACCCAGTACTTC.